These T cell receptor beta chains were read from a single sample in a study of cytotoxic CD8 clonotypes in ibrutinib-treated CLL. Sequencing used immunoSEQ multiplex PCR; TCRdb keeps in-frame clones, though not all of them. The sample holds about 160,000 clones; about 80% are singletons and the top ten take under 2.5%. Specimen: PBMCs, collected after 12 months of ibrutinib treatment. Receptors were obtained from a human donor with chronic lymphocytic leukemia. Each CDR3 is given with its conserved first and last residue. D genes are given only for firm matches. Only some rows state a clone size, as once, few, many or a class for expanded clones.

v_call,clone_size,d_call,j_call,cdr3_nt,cdr3_aa
TRBV2,-,-,TRBJ1-1,TGTGCCAGCAGTTTATCAGGGTATCGAACTGAAGCTTTCTTT,CASSLSGYRTEAFF
TRBV2,-,-,TRBJ2-5,TGTGCCAGCAGTAGGACGTCCCGCCAAGAGACCCAGTACTTC,CASSRTSRQETQYF
TRBV7-3,-,-,TRBJ1-1,TGTGCCAGCACCCACCCTACGCGACAGGTAGGGACTGAAGCTTTCTTT,CASTHPTRQVGTEAFF
TRBV18,-,-,TRBJ1-4,TGTGCCAGCTCAACCGGGACGGGTAATGAAAAACTGTTTTTT,CASSTGTGNEKLFF
TRBV7-9,-,-,TRBJ1-5,TGTGCCAGCAGCTTAGTGGGCAGCAGGCCCCAGCATTTT,CASSLVGSRPQHF
TRBV7-3,-,-,TRBJ2-1,TGTGCCAGTGGACTAATGGGGCGGGAGCAGTTCTTC,CASGLMGREQFF
TRBV4-1,-,TRBD2,TRBJ2-1,TGCGCCAGCAGCCGAGGCGGGCTAGCGGGAGGGCCACCGAGCAATGAGCAGTTCTTC,CASSRGGLAGGPPSNEQFF
TRBV28,-,-,TRBJ1-6,TGTGCCAGCAGTTCCTATAGGGGAGCACCCCTCCACTTT,CASSSYRGAPLHF
TRBV7-2,-,-,TRBJ2-7,TGTGCCAGCAGCTTAGCGTTTGCGTTGAGCTCCTACGAGCAGTACTTC,CASSLAFALSSYEQYF
TRBV7-3,-,-,TRBJ2-5,TGTGCCAGCAGCTTAACAGAGGGAGGAGAGACCCAGTACTTC,CASSLTEGGETQYF
TRBV19,-,TRBD2,TRBJ2-3,TGTGCCAGTAGAACTAGCGGGGGGCGCACAGATACGCAGTATTTT,CASRTSGGRTDTQYF
TRBV28,-,TRBD2,TRBJ2-7,TGTGCCAGCAGGGGGGGGTCGGTCCGCTCCTACGAGCAGTACTTC,CASRGGSVRSYEQYF
TRBV7-2,-,-,TRBJ2-1,TGTGCCAGCAGCTACTATGCGGGGACAGCCAACAATGAGCAGTTCTTC,CASSYYAGTANNEQFF
TRBV2,-,TRBD2,TRBJ2-1,TGTGCCAGCGGGGCAGCGGGAGGCTCCTACAATGAGCAGTTCTTC,CASGAAGGSYNEQFF
TRBV4-1,-,-,TRBJ2-7,TGCGCCAGCAGCCAAGACCGGGATAGCACAGCCCACGAGCAGTACTTC,CASSQDRDSTAHEQYF
TRBV19,-,-,TRBJ1-2,TGTGCCAGTAGTAACAGGGACGTTAACTATGGCTACACCTTC,CASSNRDVNYGYTF
TRBV7-2,-,-,TRBJ1-1,TGTGCCAGCAGCCCGAGGCCAGAGGGGAGGACTGAAGCTTTCTTT,CASSPRPEGRTEAFF
TRBV18,-,-,TRBJ2-5,TGTGCCAGCTCACCCACCAGGGGGGCAGAGACCCAGTACTTC,CASSPTRGAETQYF
TRBV11-2,-,-,TRBJ2-3,TGTGCCAGCAGCTTAGGCCAAGGGGATACGCAGTATTTT,CASSLGQGDTQYF
TRBV28,few,-,TRBJ1-4,TGTGCCAGCAGTTCCCGAAAGTTTTGGAGCGCAACTAATGAAAAACTGTTTTTT,CASSSRKFWSATNEKLFF
TRBV6-5,-,TRBD1,TRBJ1-2,TGTGCCAGCAGTTACTCGGCAGGGGGGTACTATGGCTACACCTTC,CASSYSAGGYYGYTF
TRBV18,-,-,TRBJ2-3,TGTGCCAGCTCACCACAGGAGGGGGCTACAGATACGCAGTATTTT,CASSPQEGATDTQYF
TRBV5-1,-,TRBD1,TRBJ2-4,TGCGCCAGCAGACCCGGACAGGGAAAAAACATTCAGTACTTC,CASRPGQGKNIQYF
TRBV29-1,-,TRBD1,TRBJ2-2,TGCAGCGCATGGACAGGGAACGCCGGGGAGCTGTTTTTT,CSAWTGNAGELFF
TRBV4-3,once,TRBD1,TRBJ2-7,TGCGCCAGCAGCCACAGGGGGCTGGACGAGCAGTACTTC,CASSHRGLDEQYF
TRBV7-2,-,TRBD2,TRBJ2-1,TGTGCCAGCAGCCCAGGCCTGGGAGGGCGCGATGAGCAGTTCTTC,CASSPGLGGRDEQFF
TRBV4-3,-,TRBD1,TRBJ2-5,TGCGCCAGCAGCCCTGGACAGGGAAGGTCAGGAGAGACCCAGTACTTC,CASSPGQGRSGETQYF
TRBV7-2,few,-,TRBJ1-1,TGTGCCAGCAGCTTACAGGGAACTAACACTGAAGCTTTCTTT,CASSLQGTNTEAFF